This T cell receptor beta chain was observed in a study of radiotherapy plus CTLA-4 blockade in lung cancer. For this clone: No antigen is known for it.

This CDR3 region has 16 residues. Per germline, CDR1 MGHRA and CDR2 YSYEKL. Losses at the gene ends were 2 bases for V and 2 bases for J; bases not matched to a gene: 7. Libraries were prepared by immunoSEQ multiplex PCR; TCRdb keeps only in-frame clonotypes and omits some of them. The table shows about 95,000 clones, with roughly 80% occurring only once. General study findings and limits: In blood, early T cell clone dynamics reportedly predicted response best, together with interferon-beta.

The rearrangement links TRBV4-1 to TRBJ1-1; 8 bases align to TRBD1. This specimen consisted of peripheral blood, obtained from a patient treated with radiotherapy plus ipilimumab. This receptor was taken from a human donor with non-small cell lung cancer who had a partial response to radiotherapy plus ipilimumab. The DNA for the CDR3 is TGCGCCAGCAGCCAATCCCAGGGGGCCGGAAACACTGAAGCTTTCTTT. Encoded protein: CASSQSQGAGNTEAFF.